Sequencing of this TCR beta chain was carried out in a study of Ad26.COV2.S vaccination and SARS-CoV-2 variants. In its sample, this clone was seen once. The protocol was immunoSEQ multiplex PCR, while the TCRdb copy is restricted to in-frame clones and leaves out a portion. There are 240,000 or so clones in the sample; over 75% occur only once, and roughly 10% lies in the top ten. As for treatment: roughly 18 received Ad26.COV2.S at low or high dose, single or two shots; several received placebo; per-sample allocation not given. Sampling occurred on day 63 after the first vaccine or placebo injection. The V end lost 0 bases, the J end lost 5 bases, and 13 bases lay between the germline ends. The CDR3 loop spans 15 amino acids. Germline CDR1 MNHEY, CDR2 SVGEGT.

The V and J genes are TRBV6-2 or TRBV6-3 and TRBJ2-5, with a tentative D call TRBD2 (6 bases). Material: peripheral blood, obtained in a trial of Ad26.COV2.S vaccine versus placebo. The TCR was taken from a person between 18 and 60 years old who received the Ad26.COV2.S COVID-19 vaccine or a placebo. CDR3 nucleotide sequence: TGTGCCAGCAGTTACTCGAGAACAGGAGGGGAGACCCAGTACTTC. Amino acids: CASSYSRTGGETQYF.